A selection of T cell receptor beta chains follows, all from one sample in a study of CD8+CD57+ T cells in acquired aplastic anemia. TCRdb processed the reads anew with MiXCR; each CDR3 protein has one entry. The sample has 150,000 to 200,000 distinct CDR3 sequences; less than 65% are singletons. Material: sorted CD4+, CD8+, or CD8+CD57+ T cells (not recorded which) from PBMCs. These receptors all come from a human donor with aplastic anemia. Both conserved end residues are part of each CDR3. Each record gives: clone size, V gene, D gene, J gene, CDR3 DNA, CDR3 protein. The D gene is left open where the match is weak. The listing skips clone size in some rows; elsewhere it reads once, few, many or a size class.

>.|TRBV2|TRBD2|TRBJ2-3
TGTGCCAGCAGTGAGCTAGCGGGAGGGCCAGGCACAGATACGCAGTATTTT
CASSELAGGPGTDTQYF
>.|TRBV29-1|.|TRBJ2-3
TGCAGCGGGGGGGCGTCGGATACGCAGTATTTT
CSGGASDTQYF
>many|TRBV19|.|TRBJ2-3
TGTGCCAGTCGGGCCAGTAGCACAGATACGCAGTATTTT
CASRASSTDTQYF
>.|TRBV7-9|.|TRBJ2-5
TGTGCCAGCAGCTTAGTTCCGTACCAAGAGACCCAGTACTTC
CASSLVPYQETQYF
>.|TRBV5-1|TRBD2|TRBJ2-5
TGCGCCAGCAGGCCAGCGGGAGGGTTCCAAGAGACCCAGTACTTC
CASRPAGGFQETQYF
>few|TRBV4-1|.|TRBJ2-7
TGCGCCAGCAGCCAGGCCACAGACGGCCCCTCCTACGAGCAGTACTTC
CASSQATDGPSYEQYF
>.|TRBV7-2|.|TRBJ2-3
TGTGCCAGCAGCTTCCTCCCTCGAGGGGTGACAGATACGCAGTATTTT
CASSFLPRGVTDTQYF
>.|TRBV10-3|TRBD1|TRBJ1-6
TGTGCCATCAGTGAGTCCGGGGGACAGGGAGAAAATTCACCCCTCCACTTT
CAISESGGQGENSPLHF
>many|TRBV19|.|TRBJ2-1
TGTGCCAGTAGTATAGATATATACAATGAGCAGTTCTTC
CASSIDIYNEQFF
>.|TRBV12-3/TRBV12-4|.|TRBJ2-7
TGTGCCAGCAGTTTGAGGGGAACCGAGCAGTACTTC
CASSLRGTEQYF
>once|TRBV19|.|TRBJ2-5
TGTGCCAGTGGAAACTTTCTGGACTTGAGTCAAGAGACCCAGTACTTC
CASGNFLDLSQETQYF
>.|TRBV5-1|.|TRBJ1-6
TGCGCCAGCAGCTTGGACAGCCAAGATAATTCACCCCTCCACTTT
CASSLDSQDNSPLHF
>.|TRBV29-1|.|TRBJ2-7
TGCAGCGCTTATGAGGACACGAGCTCCTACGAGCAGTACTTC
CSAYEDTSSYEQYF
>.|TRBV20-1|.|TRBJ1-2
TGCAGTGCTAGAGATACGGCAGGGGTGGACTATGGCTACACCTTC
CSARDTAGVDYGYTF
>once|TRBV5-1|TRBD2|TRBJ2-1
TGCGCCAGCAGCCCGGGGGGGTGGGGCGTGAATGAGCAGTTCTTC
CASSPGGWGVNEQFF
>few|TRBV5-1|TRBD1|TRBJ2-7
TGCGCCAGCAGCCCGGGACAGGGATACTACGAGCAGTACTTC
CASSPGQGYYEQYF
>.|TRBV10-3|TRBD2|TRBJ2-3
TGTGCCATTGGAGCGGGACTAGCTAGCACAGATACGCAGTATTTT
CAIGAGLASTDTQYF
>.|TRBV9|.|TRBJ1-6
TGTGCCAGCAGCCCATCCCCCCCGGACTCACCCCTCCACTTT
CASSPSPPDSPLHF
>.|TRBV10-3|.|TRBJ2-5
TGTGCCAGCAGTCGGACAGATCCTCTAGTTGGGCGAGAGACCCAGTACTTC
CASSRTDPLVGRETQYF
>few|TRBV19|TRBD1|TRBJ1-2
TGTGCCAGTAGTTCGAGCGGACAGGGGGCTCGCGGCTACACCTTC
CASSSSGQGARGYTF
>.|TRBV10-1|.|TRBJ1-2
TGCGCCAGCAGTGAGATTTTACAGGAACCTAACTATGGCTACACCTTC
CASSEILQEPNYGYTF
>.|TRBV2|.|TRBJ2-5
TGTGCCAGCAGTAGCCTAGGACAGGGAGGGGAGACCCAGTACTTC
CASSSLGQGGETQYF
>.|TRBV4-3|.|TRBJ2-2
TGCGCCAGCAGCCAAGATCGTTGGGAGAACACCGGGGAGCTGTTTTTT
CASSQDRWENTGELFF
>.|TRBV10-3|.|TRBJ2-7
TGTGCCATCAGCCCTGGGACAGCCGGGGGCCCCTACGAGCAGTACTTC
CAISPGTAGGPYEQYF
>many|TRBV24-1|TRBD1|TRBJ1-2
TGTGCCACCAGTGATTTGCACTTACCCATGGGACAGCCGCCTGGCTACACCTTC
CATSDLHLPMGQPPGYTF
>.|TRBV24-1|TRBD1|TRBJ2-5
TGTGCCACCAGTGATTCGTTAATTTTTGGACAGGGAAAGGAAGAGACCCAGTACTTC
CATSDSLIFGQGKEETQYF
>.|TRBV2|TRBD1|TRBJ2-5
TGTGCCAGCAGCTTATTAGGGCAGGGGGCAGCCCAGTACTTC
CASSLLGQGAAQYF
>.|TRBV20-1|TRBD1|TRBJ2-4
TGCAGCGCGGACAGGGCGAACAACATTCAGTACTTC
CSADRANNIQYF
>few|TRBV7-9|.|TRBJ1-5
TGTGCCAGCAGCTTTGCGTTCGACGGTAGCAATCAGCCCCAGCATTTT
CASSFAFDGSNQPQHF
>.|TRBV24-1|.|TRBJ1-2
TGTGCCACCAGTGATTTCAGGGTTGGCTACACCTTC
CATSDFRVGYTF
>.|TRBV7-9|.|TRBJ1-1
TGTGCCAGCAGCGATCGACAGGCCTACAACACTGAAGCTTTCTTT
CASSDRQAYNTEAFF
>.|TRBV25-1|TRBD1|TRBJ2-5
TGTGCCAGCAAGCTCGGGACAGCCAACCAAGAGACCCAGTACTTC
CASKLGTANQETQYF
>many|TRBV13|.|TRBJ2-1
TGTGCCAGCAGCTTCACAGAATACAATGAGCAGTTCTTC
CASSFTEYNEQFF
>.|TRBV7-8|.|TRBJ2-3
TGTGCCAGCAGCTTAGAGTTGGATACGCAGTATTTT
CASSLELDTQYF
>.|TRBV20-1|.|TRBJ2-7
TGCAGTGCTAGTGGGCAGGTTCCCTACGAGCAGTACTTC
CSASGQVPYEQYF
>.|TRBV9|.|TRBJ2-5
TGTGCCAGCAGCGTGCAGGGGGGAGAGACCCAGTACTTC
CASSVQGGETQYF